This TCR beta chain was recorded in a study of T cell repertoires in cytomegalovirus infection. Across the study: Based on public TCR beta signatures, there were indications of CMV infection and of a matching HLA type. Study findings and constraints: In two of eight donors, the top clonotype was HLA-C-restricted CMV-specific.

Many counts were recorded for this clonotype. Antigen unknown. TCRdb re-called the reads with MiXCR, one entry per CDR3 protein. Altogether 830,000 or so distinct CDR3 sequences are present, about 33% being singletons, with the ten largest covering 9.5% to 15%. The V gene lost 4 bases and the J gene lost 6 bases, with 16 bases spanning the gap. The CDR3 sequence is 14 residues long. Germline values: CDR1 SGHTA, CDR2 FQGNSA. V gene TRBV7-2 combines with J gene TRBJ2-7; D unclear. The origin of this receptor is a human donor in good health (CMV status not recorded). Some clones in this sample may be carry-over from other donors' samples. The material sequenced was cultured CD8+ T cells from PBMCs, taken from culture after CMV antigen stimulation. DNA of the CDR3: TGTGCCAGCAGCTCTCACAGAGACTCAGGCGAGCAGTACGTC. Amino acid sequence: CASSSHRDSGEQYV.